Shown below are 2 T cell receptor beta chains from a single sample sequenced in a study of cytomegalovirus exposure and HLA in healthy donors. PCR used 60 Vbeta primers and 13 Jbeta primers. Repertoires were generated with immunoSEQ multiplex PCR, while TCRdb's copy carries only in-frame clones and drops some. The table includes 150,000 or so clones, around 75% detected once. Material for sequencing was PBMCs. The receptors were gathered from a man under 40 in good health and CMV-seronegative.

The chain combines TRBV7-9 with TRBJ1-1; TRBD1 might be the D (6 bases). Per the germline V gene, CDR1 is SEHNR and CDR2 is FQNEAQ (reference sequence). With 4 bases removed from V and 6 bases from J, the gap between germline ends came to 9 bases. The CDR3 runs to 12 residues. The DNA for the CDR3 is TGTGCCAGCAGCTATGGACAGTCTGAAGCTTTCTTT. This codes for CASSYGQSEAFF. Full variable domain (rest looked up from reference TRBV7-9 and TRBJ1-1): DTGVSQNPRHKITKRGQNVTFRCDPISEHNRLYWYRQTLGQGPEFLTYFQNEAQLEKSRLLSDRFSAERPKGSFSTLEIQRTEQGDSAMYLCASSYGQSEAFFGQGTRLTVV.

This clone occurred a few times. J is TRBJ1-2 and V is TRBV5-1, with TRBD1 matching 9 bases. The CDR3 runs to 15 residues. Germline V gene data show CDR1 as SGHRS and CDR2 as YFSETQ. V was pared by 4 bases and J by 4 bases, with 8 bases of the junction left unmatched. This CDR3 reads CASSVQQGAGYGYTF. The CDR3 DNA is TGCGCCAGCAGCGTGCAACAGGGGGCTGGCTATGGCTACACCTTC.